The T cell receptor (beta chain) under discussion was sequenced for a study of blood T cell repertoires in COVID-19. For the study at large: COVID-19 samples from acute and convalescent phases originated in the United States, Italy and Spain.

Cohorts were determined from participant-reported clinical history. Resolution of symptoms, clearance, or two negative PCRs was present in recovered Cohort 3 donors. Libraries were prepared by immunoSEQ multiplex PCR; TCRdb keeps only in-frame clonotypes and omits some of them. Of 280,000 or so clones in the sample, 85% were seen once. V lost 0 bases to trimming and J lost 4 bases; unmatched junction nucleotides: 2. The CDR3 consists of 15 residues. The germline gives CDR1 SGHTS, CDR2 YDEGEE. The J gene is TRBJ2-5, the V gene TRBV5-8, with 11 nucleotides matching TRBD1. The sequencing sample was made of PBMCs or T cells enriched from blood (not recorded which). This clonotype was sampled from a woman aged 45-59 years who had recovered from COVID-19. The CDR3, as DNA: TGTGCCAGCAGCTTGGGGACAGGGGGCAGAGAGACCCAGTACTTC. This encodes CASSLGTGGRETQYF.